This T cell receptor beta chain was captured in a study of tumor-infiltrating lymphocytes in primary liver carcinoma. Study-level information: The study obtained roughly 3.5 to 7.5 million productive TCRbeta reads per sample, similar across tissue types.

This clonotype was counted only a few times. The authors made TCR beta cDNA from 500 to 600 ng total RNA with a constant-region primer. For TCR beta, libraries were produced by three nested multiplex PCR rounds using slightly modified ARM-PCR. The first two PCR rounds, approximately 10 cycles each, used TRBV1-TRBV30 forward primers and a C-beta reverse primer. Via MiXCR, TCRdb re-called the multiplex PCR reads, giving one row per CDR3 protein. The repertoire holds approximately 92,000 distinct CDR3 sequences, with roughly 70% as singletons. RNA and DNA were co-extracted from about 19-30 mg of unsorted bulk tissue. The CDR3 has 12 amino acids. Germline CDR1 and CDR2: MDHEN and SYDVKM. V lost 10 bases and J lost 5; bases outside the gene matches: 5.

This clonotype was sampled from a man aged 35 to 55 with primary liver carcinoma and hepatitis B virus infection. Sample: tumor-adjacent normal liver tissue. The chain carries TRBV28 and TRBJ2-5; 9 nucleotides align to TRBD1. The CDR3 nucleotides read TGTGCCACCAACAGGGGGCTGGAGACCCAGTACTTC. Translating gives CATNRGLETQYF.